These 4 T cell receptor beta chains were sequenced from one sample in a study of cytomegalovirus exposure and HLA in healthy donors. Some clones are missing from TCRdb's copy, which holds only in-frame ones; the method was immunoSEQ multiplex PCR. The data show about 79,000 clones, with more than 85% seen just once and 3% to 4.5% held by the top ten. Sequenced material: PBMCs. The receptor source for this set is a woman in her thirties in good health and CMV-seronegative.

This clone has a single count. The gene calls are TRBV5-1 and TRBJ2-5, with 13 bases that match TRBD2. This CDR3 has 15 residues. Germline trimming cut 0 bases from V and 4 bases from J; bases unmatched to any gene: 0. Per the germline V gene, CDR1 is SGHRS and CDR2 is YFSETQ. This chain's CDR3 is CASSLGLAGGETQYF. In nucleotides, the CDR3 is TGCGCCAGCAGCTTGGGACTAGCGGGAGGAGAGACCCAGTACTTC.

The rearrangement links TRBV27 to TRBJ1-5; 9 bases fit TRBD1. CDR3 length equals 16 residues. Germline lookup yields CDR1 MNHEY and CDR2 SMNVEV (reference sequence). The V segment lost 6 bases and the J segment 2 bases; nucleotides outside the gene matches: 8. CDR3 DNA sequence: TGTGCCAGCAGCACGACAGGGGGGGGAGGCAATCAGCCCCAGCATTTT. Amino acid sequence: CASSTTGGGGNQPQHF.

This chain connects TRBV28 to TRBJ1-1, with a possible D match to TRBD1 (5 bases). The CDR3 covers 13 residues. Trimming shortened V by 3 bases and J by 3 bases, and 8 bases separated the two germline ends. CDR1 is MDHEN and CDR2 is SYDVKM in the germline V gene. The CDR3 DNA reads TGTGCCAGCAGTTTGTCCAGGGACACTGAAGCTTTCTTT. Its translation is CASSLSRDTEAFF.

The rearrangement links TRBV27 to TRBJ2-2, with a possible D match to TRBD2 (5 bases). From germline, CDR1 is MNHEY and CDR2 SMNVEV (reference sequence). This CDR3 spans 13 amino acids. Trimming stripped 11 bases from V and 8 bases from J, with 18 bases between. The CDR3 spells CAVGERLWGELFF. The DNA for the CDR3 is TGTGCCGTCGGGGAGCGGCTGTGGGGGGAGCTGTTTTTT.